The 22 T cell receptor beta chains given below trace back to one sample, sequenced in a study of metastatic and nonmetastatic thyroid tumors. Each patient came to thyroid surgery without any prior treatment (of any kind). From the PCR reads, TCRdb re-called clones with MiXCR. This sample has fewer than 20,000 clones; roughly a quarter occur once, and the top ten carry under 11%. Sequencing was performed on adjacent normal tissue. Receptor source: a female donor with papillary thyroid cancer or a benign thyroid nodule (not recorded which). Some clones in this sample may be carry-over from other donors' samples.

The chain couples TRBV5-1 to TRBJ2-7; 7 bases fit TRBD1. Germline trimming cut 2 bases from V and 4 bases from J; bases unmatched to any gene: 12. The length of the CDR3 is 16 residues. Looked up from germline, CDR1 is SGHRS and CDR2 is YFSETQ. The CDR3 bases are TGCGCCAGCAGCTTCAACAGGGGCCCACTTAGATACGAGCAGTACTTC. It is translated as CASSFNRGPLRYEQYF.

The sample holds many counts of this clone. The chain links TRBV5-1 to TRBJ1-5; the match to TRBD1 covers 10 bases. Germline trimming cut 4 bases from V and 4 bases from J; bases unmatched to any gene: 2. The CDR3 sequence is 14 residues long. Per germline, CDR1 SGHRS and CDR2 YFSETQ. CDR3 DNA sequence: TGCGCCAGCAGCCCGGACAGGGGGAATCAGCCCCAGCATTTT. This translates into CASSPDRGNQPQHF.

This clone was detected a few times. The CDR3 here is CASKTSEYEQYF. As DNA, the CDR3 is TGTGCCAGCAAAACTAGCGAGTACGAGCAGTACTTC. The V call is TRBV6-1, the J call TRBJ2-7, with 7 bases that match TRBD2. Germline CDR1 MNHNS, CDR2 SASEGT. After removal of 7 bases from V and 4 bases from J, the junction contained 4 bases not matched to a gene. This CDR3 region has 12 residues.

The genes are TRBV11-1 and TRBJ1-2; no reliable D call. This CDR3 is 14 amino acids long. Trimming shortened V by 5 bases and J by 0 bases, and 10 bases separated the two germline ends. Per the germline V gene, CDR1 is SGHAT and CDR2 is FQDESV (reference sequence). The CDR3 spells CASSLVGANYGYTF. The CDR3 nucleotides read TGTGCCAGCAGCCTAGTTGGCGCTAACTATGGCTACACCTTC.

This clone was observed a handful of times. The chain links TRBV6-1 to TRBJ2-7; the match to TRBD1 covers 11 bases. V shed 2 bases and J 3 bases; nucleotides not matched to a gene: 3. Germline loops: CDR1 MNHNS, CDR2 SASEGT. CDR3 length: 15 residues. The CDR3 here is CASSESGTGGYEQYF. CDR3 DNA: TGTGCCAGCAGTGAATCCGGGACAGGGGGCTACGAGCAGTACTTC.

V usage is TRBV7-2 and J usage is TRBJ2-1, with 7 bases identical to TRBD2. The V and J ends lost 0 bases and 8 bases, in that order; junction bases with no gene match: 10. Per germline, CDR1 SGHTA and CDR2 FQGNSA. The CDR3 is 16 residues long. CDR3 residues: CASSLALGPGRDEQFF. CDR3 nucleotide sequence: TGTGCCAGCAGCTTAGCCTTGGGGCCTGGGAGGGATGAGCAGTTCTTC.

About this clone itself: One end of the junction is discordant with germline, which a read error may explain. The V gene is TRBV5-1, the J gene TRBJ2-2, with D possibly TRBD2 on 5 matching bases. The CDR3 totals 15 residues. CDR1 and CDR2 from the germline V gene are SGHRS and YFSETQ. The CDR3 loop is CASILVQVNTGEKFF. The CDR3 DNA reads TGCGCCAGCATCTTGGTACAAGTTAACACCGGGGAGAAGTTTTTT.

This clone was seen only a few times. V usage is TRBV20-1 and J usage is TRBJ2-3; 8 nucleotides line up with TRBD2. The CDR3 loop spans 16 amino acids. V dropped 0 bases and J dropped 7; count of bases not matched to a gene: 12. CDR1 and CDR2 from the germline V gene are DFQATT and SNEGSKA (reference sequence). CDR3 sequence reads: CSARDDGGLGHNTQYF. The CDR3 nucleotides are TGCAGTGCTAGAGATGATGGGGGACTAGGCCACAATACGCAGTATTTT.

The genes are TRBV20-1 and TRBJ1-6, with 10 bases matching TRBD1. The CDR3 has 14 residues. The germline V gene encodes CDR1 DFQATT and CDR2 SNEGSKA (reference sequence). V lost 6 bases to trimming and J lost 19 bases; unmatched junction nucleotides: 18. CDR3 protein: CSAIRDRGNSPLHF. CDR3 nucleotides: TGCAGTGCCATTCGGGACAGGGGCAATTCACCACTACACTTT.

V gene TRBV6-2 or TRBV6-3 combines with J gene TRBJ1-1; TRBD1 might be the D (5 bases). CDR3 length: 12 amino acids. Trimming left V 4 bases short and J 12 bases short, with 15 bases between. CDR1 MNHEY and CDR2 SVGEGT come from the germline V gene. The CDR3 nucleotides are TGTGCCAGCAGTTCGGCCAGCAGGGAATCTTTCTTT. It specifies CASSSASRESFF.

V is TRBV3-1 and J is TRBJ2-7; D not resolved. Germline CDR1 and CDR2: LGHDT and YNNKEL (reference sequence). V lost 0 bases and J lost 0, with 3 bases in between. The CDR3 runs 13 residues. Here the CDR3 DNA reads TGTGCCAGCAGCCAAGATCACTCCTACGAGCAGTACTTC. Translation: CASSQDHSYEQYF.

This clone was counted many times. V is TRBV19 and J is TRBJ1-5; TRBD1 matches 8 bases. V shed 9 bases and J 1 base; nucleotides not matched to a gene: 11. CDR1 and CDR2 from the germline V gene are LNHDA and SQIVND (reference sequence). The CDR3 spans 16 residues. The CDR3 protein is CASSTGGYTSNQPQHF. CDR3 coding DNA: TGTGCCAGCTCCACAGGGGGGTATACGAGCAATCAGCCCCAGCATTTT.

The V gene is TRBV6-2 or TRBV6-3, the J gene TRBJ2-5; D is perhaps TRBD2 (6 bases). V was pared by 3 bases and J by 2 bases, with 25 bases between. The CDR3 runs to 19 residues. Germline-derived CDR1 and CDR2 are MNHEY and SVGEGT. The CDR3 is CASSYRPGVDGSGQETQYF. The CDR3 DNA reads as TGTGCCAGCAGTTATCGCCCGGGGGTAGACGGGAGTGGGCAAGAGACCCAGTACTTC.

The rearrangement joins TRBV9 to TRBJ1-2; D possibly corresponds to TRBD1 (6 bases). Trimming left V 0 bases short and J 3 bases short, with 21 bases between. This CDR3 region has 18 residues. The V gene's germline CDR1 is SGDLS and CDR2 YYNGEE. As DNA, the CDR3 is TGTGCCAGCAGCGTAGCCCCTCTTTTGCCAGGGGATGACTATGGCTACACCTTC. Its protein is CASSVAPLLPGDDYGYTF.

The V call is TRBV7-8, the J call TRBJ1-3; 8 bases map to TRBD1. CDR1 and CDR2 from the germline V gene are SGHVS and FQNEAQ. There are 15 residues in the CDR3. With 4 bases clipped from V and 4 bases from J, the junction kept 6 bases outside the gene matches. The CDR3 reads CASSSGQGYGNTIYF. Written as DNA, the CDR3 is TGTGCCAGCAGCTCCGGACAGGGATACGGAAACACCATATATTTT.

Only one count was recorded for this clone. The chain carries TRBV12-3 or TRBV12-4 and TRBJ2-1; tentative D call: TRBD1 (5 bases). V was shortened by 7 bases and J by 8 bases, with 12 bases between the two germline ends. The CDR3 contains 12 residues. DNA of the CDR3: TGTGCCAGCACTCAAGGGGCCTATGAGCAGTTCTTC. Its translation is CASTQGAYEQFF.

The V and J genes are TRBV12-3 or TRBV12-4 and TRBJ2-1; TRBD1 matches at 8 bases. Trimming cost V 5 bases and J 0 bases; bases outside gene matches: 6. This CDR3 contains 16 residues. The DNA for the CDR3 is TGTGCCAGCAGTCCCAGGGGGCCCCGCTCCTACAATGAGCAGTTCTTC. Translated: CASSPRGPRSYNEQFF.

The genes are TRBV6-5 and TRBJ2-2, with D tentatively TRBD1 (5 bases). The CDR3 consists of 14 residues. CDR1 MNHEY and CDR2 SVGAGI come from the germline V gene. V lost 2 bases and J 5 bases, leaving 9 bases between the germline ends. As DNA, the CDR3 is TGTGCCAGCAGTTACGACAGTGGAACCGGGGAGCTGTTTTTT. It specifies CASSYDSGTGELFF.

This clone came up a few times. For the CDR3, the DNA is TGTGCCTGGAAGAAGTCTGGAAACACCATATATTTT. Translating gives CAWKKSGNTIYF. The rearrangement links TRBV30 to TRBJ1-3; unclear D gene. The CDR3 extends over 12 amino acids. V was cut by 4 bases and J by 1 base, with 5 bases left in between. Germline V lookup: CDR1 GTSNPN, CDR2 SVGIG (reference sequence).

The chain joins TRBV27 to TRBJ2-7, with D hard to call. Between the trimmed V and J ends, which lost 3 bases and 6 bases, there was a span of 12 bases. The germline gives CDR1 MNHEY, CDR2 SMNVEV (reference sequence). The CDR3 has 13 amino acids. The CDR3 DNA sequence: TGTGCCAGCAGTTTGACCCCCCTTCGCGAGCAGTACTTC. It translates to CASSLTPLREQYF.

This clone occurred a few times. The rearrangement joins TRBV6-1 to TRBJ1-6, with TRBD1 matching 7 bases. V was clipped by 5 bases and J by 12 bases; unmatched bases: 7. Germline loops: CDR1 MNHNS, CDR2 SASEGT. CDR3 length equals 13 residues. For the CDR3, the DNA is TGTGCCAGCAGTAGGGGACAGATCGAACCCCTCCACTTT. Its protein is CASSRGQIEPLHF.

The chain combines TRBV20-1 with TRBJ2-3; D is uncertain. CDR3 length: 14 residues. Germline CDR1 is DFQATT and CDR2 is SNEGSKA (reference sequence). Trimming took off 1 base at V and 1 base at J, with 9 bases between the two ends. The CDR3 nucleotides read TGCAGTGCTAGAGGCCCAACAGGCACAGATACGCAGTATTTT. Protein product: CSARGPTGTDTQYF.